What follows are 22 T cell receptor beta chains derived from one specimen sequenced in a study of T cell responses to AZD1222 COVID-19 vaccine. The protocol was immunoSEQ multiplex PCR, while the TCRdb copy is restricted to in-frame clones and leaves out a portion. The profile covers about 150,000 clones, with roughly 90% appearing a single time and less than 3.5% taken by the ten largest. Here the sequenced sample was peripheral blood, taken 28 days after the second AZD1222 dose. All receptors derive from an adult who received the AZD1222 COVID-19 vaccine.

The chain combines TRBV14 with TRBJ1-2, with a weak D call TRBD1 (6 bases). Germline-derived CDR1 and CDR2 are SGHDN and FVKESK. The V end was cut by 4 bases, the J end by 4 bases, with 13 bases between. CDR3 length: 14 residues. CDR3 protein: CASSRLRTAYGYTF. CDR3 sequence (DNA): TGTGCCAGCAGCCGACTTCGGACAGCCTATGGCTACACCTTC.

This rearrangement joins TRBV9 to TRBJ1-3; no clear D gene. Germline CDR1 reads SGDLS; CDR2 reads YYNGEE. Trimming cost V 4 bases and J 3 bases, with 8 bases left between them. The CDR3 runs 13 residues. CDR3 region: CASSPGNGNTIYF. The DNA for the CDR3 is TGTGCCAGCAGCCCGGGGAATGGAAACACCATATATTTT.

The chain recombines TRBV24-1 with TRBJ2-3; the D call may be TRBD1 or TRBD2 (5 bases each). V lost 10 bases and J 0 bases, leaving 16 bases between the germline ends. The CDR3 totals 15 residues. Germline CDR1 KGHDR, CDR2 SFDVKD. The CDR3, as DNA: TGTGCCACGGGGGAAGGCGTCTCAAGCACAGATACGCAGTATTTT. Protein sequence: CATGEGVSSTDTQYF.

This chain joins TRBV30 and TRBJ1-2; D unclear. The V and J ends lost 2 bases and 7 bases respectively, with 14 bases between them. The CDR3 loop spans 13 amino acids. Germline CDR1 is GTSNPN and CDR2 is SVGIG (reference sequence). The CDR3 region is CAWSTGLRVGYTF. The DNA for the CDR3 is TGTGCCTGGAGTACGGGCTTAAGGGTTGGCTACACCTTC.

This sequence joins TRBV19 and TRBJ1-3; TRBD1 matches 10 bases. With 8 bases clipped from V and 0 bases from J, the junction kept 10 bases outside the gene matches. Germline CDR1 and CDR2: LNHDA and SQIVND (reference sequence). This CDR3 is 17 amino acids long. This chain's CDR3 is CASSGTGVRLSGNTIYF. The CDR3 DNA sequence: TGTGCCAGTTCGGGGACAGGGGTAAGACTCTCTGGAAACACCATATATTTT.

The rearrangement uses TRBV27 and TRBJ2-2; TRBD1 is a possible D gene (5 bases). CDR1 and CDR2 (germline): MNHEY, SMNVEV (reference sequence). The V gene lost 2 bases and the J gene lost 5 bases, with 9 bases spanning the gap. The CDR3 is 14 amino acids. The DNA for the CDR3 is TGTGCCAGCAGTTTAAGACAGTTGACCGGGGAGCTGTTTTTT. It yields the protein CASSLRQLTGELFF.

This chain uses TRBV7-9 with TRBJ2-3; perhaps D is TRBD1 or TRBD2 (5 bases each). CDR1 and CDR2 from the germline V gene are SEHNR and FQNEAQ (reference sequence). This CDR3 spans 17 amino acids. The V end was cut by 7 bases, the J end by 3 bases, with 23 bases between. Here the CDR3 reads CASMVTKTRGRTDTQYF. The CDR3 region has the DNA TGTGCCAGCATGGTTACGAAAACGAGGGGTCGGACAGATACGCAGTATTTT.

This chain connects TRBV30 to TRBJ1-4; TRBD1 matches at 8 bases. Germline V gives CDR1 GTSNPN, CDR2 SVGIG (reference sequence). V lost 1 base to trimming and J lost 0 bases; unmatched junction nucleotides: 1. The CDR3 has 15 residues. The CDR3 loop is CAWSAGQATNEKLFF. The CDR3 bases are TGTGCCTGGAGTGCGGGACAGGCAACTAATGAAAAACTGTTTTTT.

The rearrangement joins TRBV6-6 to TRBJ2-3; D remains ambiguous. The ends were cut back, 6 bases at V and 1 base at J, with 14 bases in the middle. This CDR3 is built from 15 residues. Germline V CDR1 and CDR2: MNHNY, SVGAGI (reference sequence). The CDR3 DNA is TGTGCCAGCAGCGAGCCCCGGTTCGGCACAGATACGCAGTATTTT. It is translated as CASSEPRFGTDTQYF.

This clone was seen just once. This rearrangement joins TRBV19 to TRBJ1-3; no clear D. Per the germline V gene, CDR1 is LNHDA and CDR2 is SQIVND (reference sequence). CDR3 size: 14 residues. V lost 4 bases, J lost 3 bases, and 10 bases lay in between. The CDR3 sequence: CASSRVYDGNTIYF. For the CDR3, the DNA is TGTGCCAGTAGTAGGGTCTACGATGGAAACACCATATATTTT.

This chain connects TRBV15 to TRBJ1-1; 9 bases are a match to TRBD1. CDR1 is LNHNV, CDR2 YYDKDF, per germline (reference sequence). V lost 8 bases, J lost 3 bases, and 16 bases stayed unmatched. The CDR3 extends over 17 amino acids. CDR3 DNA sequence: TGTGCCACCCTGTACGATGGGGGACAGGGAGAGGACACTGAAGCTTTCTTT. It translates to CATLYDGGQGEDTEAFF.

This clone was seen just once. The V and J genes are TRBV29-1 and TRBJ1-1, with a weak D call TRBD1 (5 bases). In germline, CDR1 is SQVTM, CDR2 ANQGSEA. This CDR3 has 12 amino acids. The germline V and J ends were trimmed by 7 bases and 1 base, with 10 bases remaining between them. The CDR3 reads CSATQGNTEAFF. The CDR3 nucleotides are TGCAGCGCGACTCAGGGGAACACTGAAGCTTTCTTT.

This clone was observed a single time. The chain carries TRBV3-1 (or the pseudogene TRBV3-2) and TRBJ2-7; D may be TRBD1 (5 bases). CDR1 is LGHDT, CDR2 YNNKEL, per germline (reference sequence). The CDR3 loop spans 13 amino acids. Trimming stripped 0 bases from V and 5 bases from J, with 8 bases between. The DNA for the CDR3 is TGTGCCAGCAGCCAAGATAGCAGGGACGAGCAGTACTTC. Encoded protein: CASSQDSRDEQYF.

CDR3 sequence (DNA): TGCGCCAGCAGCCAAGAAGGGACAGGCCCTAACTATGGCTACACCTTC. Translated, it gives CASSQEGTGPNYGYTF. J is TRBJ1-2 and V is TRBV4-1; 8 bases line up with TRBD1. Germline CDR1 reads MGHRA; CDR2 reads YSYEKL. With 0 bases clipped from V and 0 bases from J, the junction kept 3 bases outside the gene matches. The CDR3 extends over 16 amino acids.

The genes are TRBV15 and TRBJ1-2; 10 bases fit TRBD1. With V trimmed by 5 bases and J by 8 bases, 8 bases remained unmatched. The CDR3 is 14 residues long. Per germline, CDR1 LNHNV and CDR2 YYDKDF (reference sequence). CDR3: CATSPDRGFGGYTF. CDR3 DNA sequence: TGTGCCACCAGCCCGGACAGGGGGTTCGGAGGCTACACCTTC.

This sequence joins TRBV28 and TRBJ1-1; the match to TRBD1 covers 8 bases. The length of the CDR3 is 15 residues. The germline CDR1 and CDR2 sequences are MDHEN and SYDVKM. J lost 5 bases, V lost 7 bases, and 12 bases had no gene match. Here the CDR3 DNA reads TGTGCCAGCACCCAAACCCGACAGGGGTGGACTGAAGCTTTCTTT. Residues: CASTQTRQGWTEAFF.

The chain is built from TRBV27 and TRBJ2-6; D tentatively fits TRBD1 or TRBD2 (5 bases each). Germline CDR1 and CDR2: MNHEY and SMNVEV (reference sequence). The CDR3 extends over 19 amino acids. Trimming left V 3 bases short and J 2 bases short, with 20 bases between. The CDR3 region is CASSFGPRGRVAGANVLTF. CDR3 DNA sequence: TGTGCCAGCAGTTTCGGGCCTCGGGGCAGGGTAGCTGGGGCCAACGTCCTGACTTTC.

The CDR3 sequence: CATSRDWRGSTDTQYF. The CDR3 nucleotides are TGTGCCACCAGCAGAGATTGGAGGGGTAGCACAGATACGCAGTATTTT. This chain uses TRBV15 with TRBJ2-3; weak D call: TRBD2 (6 bases). Germline V lookup: CDR1 LNHNV, CDR2 YYDKDF (reference sequence). Between the trimmed V and J ends, which lost 0 bases and 0 bases, there was a span of 10 bases. The CDR3 is made up of 16 amino acids.

The chain is built from TRBV27 and TRBJ2-3; either TRBD1 or TRBD2 may supply D (5 bases each). CDR1 is MNHEY, CDR2 SMNVEV, per germline (reference sequence). Trimming shortened V by 3 bases and J by 4 bases, and 11 bases separated the two germline ends. This CDR3 spans 14 amino acids. The CDR3 reads CASSLGEWSDTQYF. The CDR3 DNA sequence: TGTGCCAGCAGTTTGGGGGAGTGGTCAGATACGCAGTATTTT.

This clone was observed once. The gene calls are TRBV7-2 and TRBJ2-3; unclear D gene. The CDR3 loop spans 15 amino acids. Trimming cost V 0 bases and J 2 bases, with 9 bases left between them. Germline V gives CDR1 SGHTA, CDR2 FQGNSA. The CDR3 DNA follows: TGTGCCAGCAGCTTAGCGGGTCTGCTCACAGATACGCAGTATTTT. Translating gives CASSLAGLLTDTQYF.

CDR3 amino acids: CSVSSTGLQGYTF. In DNA, the CDR3 is TGCAGCGTTTCTTCGACAGGGCTTCAGGGCTACACCTTC. The rearrangement links TRBV29-1 to TRBJ1-2, with 7 bases lining up with TRBD1. The CDR3 consists of 13 residues. Germline trimming cut 5 bases from V and 8 bases from J; bases unmatched to any gene: 11. Germline CDR1 and CDR2: SQVTM and ANQGSEA.

V gene TRBV7-2 combines with J gene TRBJ2-1; 9 bases line up with TRBD2. Germline loops: CDR1 SGHTA, CDR2 FQGNSA. This CDR3 comprises 15 residues. Trimming at V came to 5 bases and at J to 2 bases, leaving 4 bases not matched to a gene. DNA of the CDR3: TGTGCCAGCAGCCCCGGGACTAGCCCCTACAATGAGCAGTTCTTC. It is translated as CASSPGTSPYNEQFF.